The entry that follows covers one TCR beta chain sequence. Its antigen is not known. These data originate in a study of T cell repertoires in cytomegalovirus infection. In the study overall: CMV epitopes, recently identified HLA-C-restricted and well-studied HLA-B-restricted, were used.

CDR3 length equals 15 residues. V lost 6 bases, J lost 6 bases, and 12 bases stayed unmatched. The germline CDR1 and CDR2 sequences are LNHDA and SQIVND (reference sequence). In TCRdb, the reads were re-called with MiXCR into one record per CDR3 protein. The repertoire holds some 560,000 distinct CDR3 sequences, with just under 40% as singletons. Source: cultured PBMCs, taken from culture after CMV antigen stimulation. This chain joins TRBV19 and TRBJ1-1, with 8 bases lining up with TRBD1. The receptor comes from a human donor in good health (CMV status not recorded). Some clones in this sample may be carry-over from other donors' samples. Written as DNA, the CDR3 is TGTGCCAGTAGAGACAGGGGTGTATCCGGGGCTGAAGCTTTCTTT. It encodes CASRDRGVSGAEAFF.